Listed below are T cell receptor beta chains from one sample, sequenced in a study of T-cell reconstitution after alpha-beta-depleted transplantation in children. TCRdb re-analysed the PCR reads in MiXCR, keeping a single row per CDR3 protein. The data show about a million distinct CDR3 sequences, about 29% seen once. Sequences were derived from PBMCs, mostly from graft donor cells, sampled 360 days after TCRalphabeta/CD19-depleted stem cell transplant. These receptors were taken from a boy in the first two years of life who had a stem cell transplant for SCID, so the T cells may come from the graft donor. Each CDR3 is given with its conserved first and last residue. A D gene is named only where the DNA matches it firmly. Clone size, where shown, is once, few, many, or a class for clones that have expanded.

abundance,j_gene,v_gene,d_gene,CDR3nt,CDR3aa
.,TRBJ2-7,TRBV6-1,TRBD2,TGTGCCAGCCGTGGGGGCCCAGCGGGGGTATTCTCCTACGAGCAGTACTTC,CASRGGPAGVFSYEQYF
few,TRBJ2-5,TRBV15,TRBD1,TGTGCCACCAGCAGGGTTGACAGGGAAGGAGGGACCCAGTACTTC,CATSRVDREGGTQYF
.,TRBJ1-2,TRBV12-3/TRBV12-4,TRBD1,TGTGCCAGCACACCTAGGGACAGGGGTGGCTACACCTTC,CASTPRDRGGYTF
few,TRBJ2-5,TRBV20-1,.,TGCAGTGCTCCTGACAGAGTGGGAGGAGAGACCCAGTACTTC,CSAPDRVGGETQYF
few,TRBJ1-6,TRBV20-1,.,TGCAGCGCCTTGCTAGGGTCACCCCTCCACTTT,CSALLGSPLHF
few,TRBJ2-3,TRBV6-5,.,TGTGCCAGCAGTTACTCGATCGTGGGGGTCGGGGCCACAGATACGCAGTATTTT,CASSYSIVGVGATDTQYF
few,TRBJ2-3,TRBV18,.,TGTGCCAGCTCACCATCTGTAGGCACAGATACGCAGTATTTT,CASSPSVGTDTQYF
.,TRBJ1-5,TRBV10-3,.,TGTGCCATCAGTGACCAAGGGGGAAGACAGCCCCAGCATTTT,CAISDQGGRQPQHF
few,TRBJ2-3,TRBV5-1,.,TGCGCCAGCAGCCTGGGGCCGGGTGGGGATACGCAGTATTTT,CASSLGPGGDTQYF
.,TRBJ2-5,TRBV4-2,.,TGTGCCAGCAGCCAAGATGTCCCTAGCAGAGAGACCCAGTACTTC,CASSQDVPSRETQYF
.,TRBJ2-7,TRBV20-1,.,TGCAGTGCTGTCCGTCCCCATCCAGGGGACTACGAGCAGTACTTC,CSAVRPHPGDYEQYF
few,TRBJ2-7,TRBV5-1,.,TGCGCCAGCAGCTTGGGAGACGGGGCCTACGAGCAGTACTTC,CASSLGDGAYEQYF
.,TRBJ2-1,TRBV20-1,TRBD2,TGCGGTAGCGGGGGGGCAATCAATGAGCAGTTCTTC,CGSGGAINEQFF
.,TRBJ2-2,TRBV7-3,.,TGTGCCAGCAGCTTACCGGGGTTCGGGGAGCTGTTTTTT,CASSLPGFGELFF
.,TRBJ2-7,TRBV20-1,.,TGCAGTGCTAGGGGGCTAGAAACCTACGAGCAGTACTTC,CSARGLETYEQYF
.,TRBJ2-3,TRBV20-1,.,TGCAGTGCCCCATCGACTCTAGCCATCACAGATACGCAGTATTTT,CSAPSTLAITDTQYF
.,TRBJ2-1,TRBV30,.,TGTGCCTGGAGTGGTCCGGACAATGAGCAGTTCTTC,CAWSGPDNEQFF
few,TRBJ1-2,TRBV12-3/TRBV12-4,.,TGTGCCAGCAGTCCGGTAGTAGTGGGGGGCTACACCTTC,CASSPVVVGGYTF